This TCR beta chain was observed in a study of cytomegalovirus exposure and HLA in healthy donors. Study results and caveats: Researchers reported that a few CMV-associated chains were confirmed in vitro as CMV antigen-specific. A later analysis found first-cohort TCR clusters tended to co-occur in the 120 or so validation repertoires.

This CDR3 region has 17 residues. Losses at the gene ends were 0 bases for V and 0 bases for J; bases not matched to a gene: 8. CDR1 and CDR2 from the germline V gene are GTSNPN and SVGIG (reference sequence). With respect to this clone: Its antigen is not known.

Produced via immunoSEQ multiplex PCR; TCRdb's table is partial and in-frame only. This table has over 85,000 clones, approximately 93% appearing once. The gene calls are TRBV30 and TRBJ2-7, with 10 bases aligning to TRBD2. This sequence was found in a woman younger than 45 in good health and CMV-seropositive. The sample was PBMCs. The CDR3 DNA sequence: TGTGCCTGGAGTGTATTAGCGGGAGGAACGAGCTCCTACGAGCAGTACTTC. Its translation: CAWSVLAGGTSSYEQYF.